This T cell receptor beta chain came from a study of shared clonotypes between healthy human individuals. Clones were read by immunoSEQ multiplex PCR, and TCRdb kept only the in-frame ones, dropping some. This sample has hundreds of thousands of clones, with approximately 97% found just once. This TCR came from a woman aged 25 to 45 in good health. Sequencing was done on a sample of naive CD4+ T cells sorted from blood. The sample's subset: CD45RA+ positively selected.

CDR3 DNA sequence: TGTGCCAGCAGTGAACGGCGGCGAAGCACAGATACGCAGTATTTT. Translation gives CASSERRRSTDTQYF. The rearrangement joins TRBV2 to TRBJ2-3, with D unresolved. This CDR3 region has 15 residues. Germline V gene data show CDR1 as SNHLY and CDR2 as FYNNEI. V dropped 2 bases and J dropped 0 bases, with 9 bases sitting between them.